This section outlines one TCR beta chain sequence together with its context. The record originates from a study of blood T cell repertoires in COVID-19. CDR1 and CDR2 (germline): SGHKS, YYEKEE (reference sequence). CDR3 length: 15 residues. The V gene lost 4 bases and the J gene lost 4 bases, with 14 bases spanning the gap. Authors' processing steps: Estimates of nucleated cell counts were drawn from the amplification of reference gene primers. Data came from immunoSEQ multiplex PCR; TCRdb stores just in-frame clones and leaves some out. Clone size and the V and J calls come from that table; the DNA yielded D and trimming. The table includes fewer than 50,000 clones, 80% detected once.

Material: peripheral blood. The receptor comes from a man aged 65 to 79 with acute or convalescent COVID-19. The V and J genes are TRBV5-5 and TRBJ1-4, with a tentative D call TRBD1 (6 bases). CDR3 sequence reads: CASSQTGGYNEKLFF. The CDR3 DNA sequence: TGTGCCAGCAGCCAGACAGGAGGCTATAATGAAAAACTGTTTTTT.